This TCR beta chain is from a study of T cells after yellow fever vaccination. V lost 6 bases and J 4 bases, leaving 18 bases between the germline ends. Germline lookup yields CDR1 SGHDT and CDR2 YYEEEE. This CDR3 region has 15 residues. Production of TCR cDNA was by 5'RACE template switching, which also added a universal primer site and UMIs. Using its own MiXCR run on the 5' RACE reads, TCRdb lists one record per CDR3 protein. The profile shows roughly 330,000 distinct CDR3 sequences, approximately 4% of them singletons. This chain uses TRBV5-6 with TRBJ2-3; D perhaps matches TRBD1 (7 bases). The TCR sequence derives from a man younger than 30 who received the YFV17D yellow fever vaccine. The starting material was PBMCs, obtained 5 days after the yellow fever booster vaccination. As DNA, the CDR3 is TGTGCCAGCACCATAGGGGGCGGGGCCGCAGATACGCAGTATTTT. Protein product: CASTIGGGAADTQYF.